This TCR beta chain is drawn from a study of identical twins. The CDR3 spans 13 residues. V was trimmed by 4 bases and J by 5 bases, leaving 10 bases between them. Germline V CDR1 and CDR2: SGHVS, FQNEAQ. This clonotype has at least ten counts. Its antigen remains unknown. Study-wide findings and caveats: Excess twin sharing in beta out-of-frame sequences was weaker. Reduced insertions were recorded for abundant cord blood beta clonotypes, with no such pattern in memory repertoires. The conclusions drew on cross-sectional statistical analysis instead of tracking the same donors.

TCRdb reprocessed the 5' RACE reads via MiXCR and lists one record per CDR3 protein. The table records approximately 670,000 distinct CDR3 sequences, around 6% of them present only once. Every sampled donor was Caucasian and healthy. Sequences were obtained from naive T cells sorted from blood. The sequence derives from a man aged 18 to 29 in good health. The V gene is TRBV7-8, the J gene TRBJ2-3; D uncertain. In DNA, the CDR3 is TGTGCCAGCAGCTCGGGTCGAGTAGATACGCAGTATTTT. Amino acid sequence: CASSSGRVDTQYF.